These T cell receptor beta chains were read from a single sample in a study of early T cells in non-severe SARS-CoV-2 infection. TCRdb called the 5' RACE reads again in MiXCR, with one record for every CDR3 protein. This sample yields more than 80,000 distinct CDR3 sequences, of which approximately 13% are seen a single time; about 1.5% belongs to the top ten. Sample: whole blood. The receptors stem from an adult who was a healthcare worker with PCR-confirmed SARS-CoV-2 infection or an uninfected control (not recorded which). The CDR3 runs from the conserved cysteine through the conserved F or W. A D gene is named only where the DNA matches it firmly. Size is stated for part of the rows, as once, few or many counts, or as a class when the clone is expanded.

V gene	clone size	D gene	J gene	CDR3 DNA	CDR3 protein
TRBV10-3	many	-	TRBJ2-3	TGTGCCACCGAAGAGAGCACGGAGAGAGGGTGGTATAGCACAGATACGCAGTATTTT	CATEESTERGWYSTDTQYF
TRBV11-2	many	TRBD1	TRBJ2-3	TGTGCCAGCAGCGCACAGGGGATTAGAGATACGCAGTATTTT	CASSAQGIRDTQYF
TRBV30	many	-	TRBJ2-1	TGTGCCTGGAGGATCCCGTGGGGCAACAATGAGCAGTTCTTC	CAWRIPWGNNEQFF
TRBV15	-	-	TRBJ1-1	TGTGCCACCAGCAGAGGGTTGACCATGAACACTGAAGCTTTCTTT	CATSRGLTMNTEAFF
TRBV29-1	-	-	TRBJ1-1	TGCAGCGTTGAAGGAGGCGGCCACACTGAAGCTTTCTTT	CSVEGGGHTEAFF
TRBV7-2	many	-	TRBJ1-1	TGTGCCAGCAGCTTAGGGAGGGGAAACACTGAAGCTTTCTTT	CASSLGRGNTEAFF
TRBV7-9	few	TRBD1	TRBJ1-4	TGTGCCAGCAGCTTAGAAGGGACAGCTAATGAAAAACTGTTTTTT	CASSLEGTANEKLFF
TRBV10-2	many	-	TRBJ1-1	TGCGCCAGCAGTGGGGGGTCTCTTCCTGAAGCTTTCTTT	CASSGGSLPEAFF
TRBV6-2/TRBV6-3	many	TRBD2	TRBJ2-1	TGTGCCAGCAGAAAGCCGGGACTAGCGGGAACGATCGAGCAGTTCTTC	CASRKPGLAGTIEQFF
TRBV7-8	many	TRBD2	TRBJ2-3	TGTGCCAGCAGCTTATTAGCGGGGGGGCGCACAGATACGCAGTATTTT	CASSLLAGGRTDTQYF
TRBV27	many	TRBD2	TRBJ2-3	TGTGCCAGCGGTGAGCGGGGGGACGATACGCAGTATTTT	CASGERGDDTQYF
TRBV29-1	few	-	TRBJ2-1	TGCAGCTCCCGGCTGCTTGACTGGGGGAGCAATGAGCAGTTCTTC	CSSRLLDWGSNEQFF
TRBV4-3	once	-	TRBJ2-5	TGCGCCAGCAGCCAAGATTTAGCGAGAGACCCTCAAGAGACCCAGTACTTC	CASSQDLARDPQETQYF
TRBV20-1	-	TRBD1	TRBJ1-2	TGCAGTGCCATCCCAGGGGGGATAGCTAACTATGGCTACACCTTC	CSAIPGGIANYGYTF
TRBV6-6	many	TRBD1	TRBJ1-1	TGTGCCAGCAAGGAGACAGGGCCGAACACTGAAGCTTTCTTT	CASKETGPNTEAFF
TRBV3-1	-	-	TRBJ1-1	TGTGCCAGCAGCCACCCAGGGGTAAAGGGCACTGAAGCTTTCTTT	CASSHPGVKGTEAFF
TRBV19	-	-	TRBJ1-4	TGTGCCAGTAGTGGGCAGATCCAAGCGGAAAAACTGTTTTTT	CASSGQIQAEKLFF
TRBV7-9	-	-	TRBJ1-1	TGTGCCAGCAGTGGCGGCGGGGTTTTTAACACTGAAGCTTTCTTT	CASSGGGVFNTEAFF
TRBV6-1	many	-	TRBJ2-3	TGTGCCAGTATCTCCACGCCTAGAGCTACGCAGTATTTT	CASISTPRATQYF
TRBV9	many	TRBD2	TRBJ2-5	TGTGCCAGCAGCCCGGGACTAGCGGGGGGAGAGACCCAGTACTTC	CASSPGLAGGETQYF
TRBV19	-	-	TRBJ1-1	TGTGCCAGTAGTATGTTAGGATCCGGTGACACTGAAGCTTTCTTT	CASSMLGSGDTEAFF
TRBV18	many	-	TRBJ2-7	TGTGCCAGCTCCCTAAAGGCGGGCTACGAGCAGTACTTC	CASSLKAGYEQYF
TRBV2	-	-	TRBJ2-2	TGTGCCAGCAGTGCGGCCCAGCGCGGGGAGCTGTTTTTT	CASSAAQRGELFF
TRBV16	few	-	TRBJ2-1	TGTGCCAGCAGCCAAAGGTGGACTGATTTAGGGGACTTCTCCTACAATGAGCAGTTCTTC	CASSQRWTDLGDFSYNEQFF
TRBV5-1	-	TRBD1	TRBJ2-3	TGCGCCAGCAGCCGTGACAGGGGGCTGGATACGCAGTATTTT	CASSRDRGLDTQYF
TRBV2	-	-	TRBJ1-5	TGTGCCAGCCGGGACGGAAATCAGCCCCAGCATTTT	CASRDGNQPQHF
TRBV12-3/TRBV12-4	-	-	TRBJ1-2	TGTGCCAGCAGCCCTGTAGGGGTGGACAACTATGGCTACACCTTC	CASSPVGVDNYGYTF
TRBV7-2	few	-	TRBJ2-1	TGTGCCAGCAGGCCACCCGACAGAGGCCTCTACAATGAGCAGTTCTTC	CASRPPDRGLYNEQFF
TRBV5-4	few	TRBD1	TRBJ1-2	TGTGCCAGCAGCTTGGTACGGACAGGGAACGGCTACACCTTC	CASSLVRTGNGYTF
TRBV10-1	many	-	TRBJ1-5	TGCGCCAGCTCCCGCGGTTATAGCAATCAGCCCCAGCATTTT	CASSRGYSNQPQHF
TRBV6-5	many	-	TRBJ2-3	TGTGCCAGCAGGTTAGCGGCTAGCACAGATACGCAGTATTTT	CASRLAASTDTQYF
TRBV30	many	-	TRBJ2-7	TGTGCCTGGAGCGGGGAACTGGTTAACGAGCAGTACTTC	CAWSGELVNEQYF
TRBV3-1	-	-	TRBJ2-4	TGTGCCAGCAGCCAAGGAACAGGGTTTACCATTCAGTACTTC	CASSQGTGFTIQYF
TRBV13	few	TRBD2	TRBJ2-7	TGTGCCAGCAGCTTATTTTTGCCGGGGGGGCCTTGGGAGCAGTACTTC	CASSLFLPGGPWEQYF
TRBV7-9	many	-	TRBJ2-1	TGTGCCAGCAGCCCAGGCGGGGATTGGCAGTTCTTC	CASSPGGDWQFF
TRBV11-2	-	TRBD1	TRBJ2-7	TGTGCCAGCAGCGAATACAGGGGTGAATGGGTAGGCGAGCAGTACTTC	CASSEYRGEWVGEQYF
TRBV3-1	many	-	TRBJ1-3	TGTGCCAGCAGCCAAGATCGGAGCAGAGGTCCTGGAAACACCATATATTTT	CASSQDRSRGPGNTIYF
TRBV6-5	-	-	TRBJ2-6	TGTGCCAGCAGGCCTAGGGGGACCGGGGCCAACGTCCTGACTTTC	CASRPRGTGANVLTF
TRBV7-2	-	TRBD2	TRBJ2-1	TGTGCCAGCAGCTTAGTGGCTAGCGGGGGCCCGCAGTTCTTC	CASSLVASGGPQFF
TRBV5-6	-	-	TRBJ2-1	TGTGCCAGCACCCAAAGTGTTAGCAATGAGCAGTTCTTC	CASTQSVSNEQFF
TRBV7-9	many	-	TRBJ2-1	TGTGCCAGCAGCTACATCACCGAGCAGTTCTTC	CASSYITEQFF
TRBV4-3	-	-	TRBJ2-5	TGCGCCAGCAGCCAAGACTATTTCCCACGGGGTCCCCAAGAGACCCAGTACTTC	CASSQDYFPRGPQETQYF
TRBV7-9	many	-	TRBJ2-1	TGTGCCAGCAGCTTGGTTAGGGGGGGGCCCGACAATGAGCAGTTCTTC	CASSLVRGGPDNEQFF
TRBV20-1	many	-	TRBJ1-5	TGCAGTGCTAGAGTTGGGCGGCTCGAGGGTGGCAATCAGCCCCAGCATTTT	CSARVGRLEGGNQPQHF
TRBV19	-	-	TRBJ1-2	TGTGCCAGTAGGTATCGACAGGACACTAACTATGGCTACACCTTC	CASRYRQDTNYGYTF
TRBV10-3	-	-	TRBJ2-7	TGTGCCATCAGTGATGAACACCCGTCCGAGCAGTACTTC	CAISDEHPSEQYF
TRBV27	-	TRBD1	TRBJ2-5	TGTGCCAGCAGTTTAGGGACAGGCCGGAGGGAGACCCAGTACTTC	CASSLGTGRRETQYF
TRBV9	few	-	TRBJ2-3	TGTGCCAGCAGCGTAGTAGGGGCAGCGGGCCAAGATACGCAGTATTTT	CASSVVGAAGQDTQYF
TRBV6-2/TRBV6-3	-	-	TRBJ1-1	TGTGCCAGCAGCCGCCGGAGGGACACTGAAGCTTTCTTT	CASSRRRDTEAFF
TRBV10-3	many	TRBD2	TRBJ2-1	TGTGCCATCAGTCCCCACAGTCTAGCGGGGGGGCCGAATGAGCAGTTCTTC	CAISPHSLAGGPNEQFF
TRBV3-1	-	-	TRBJ2-7	TGTGCCAGCAGCCACCGCCGTTCCTACGAGCAGTACTTC	CASSHRRSYEQYF
TRBV29-1	many	TRBD2	TRBJ2-1	TGCAGCGTTGCCTTTCTAGCGGGGGGGCCCGAGCAGTTCTTC	CSVAFLAGGPEQFF